Shown below are 8 T cell receptor beta chains from a single sample sequenced in a study of blood T cell repertoires in COVID-19. Produced via immunoSEQ multiplex PCR; TCRdb's table is partial and in-frame only. The sample has around 50,000 clones, 70% to 90% seen once; the top ten hold 2.2%. Material for sequencing was peripheral blood. These receptors were obtained from a human donor in a cohort sampled during active COVID-19.

The gene calls are TRBV4-3 and TRBJ2-3; 12 bases fit TRBD2. The CDR3 spans 18 residues. V lost 0 bases to trimming and J lost 6 bases; unmatched junction nucleotides: 10. The germline V gene encodes CDR1 LGHNA and CDR2 YSLEER. The CDR3 nucleotides read TGCGCCAGCAGCCAAGAACACTCGGGACTAGCGGGTTATGATACGCAGTATTTT. It translates to CASSQEHSGLAGYDTQYF.

CDR3: CASSSGDRSRTYEQYF. As DNA, the CDR3 is TGCGCCAGCAGCTCCGGGGACAGATCGAGGACATACGAGCAGTACTTC. The gene calls are TRBV5-1 and TRBJ2-7; TRBD1 agrees at 7 bases. Germline trimming cut 3 bases from V and 4 bases from J; bases unmatched to any gene: 13. The CDR3 runs to 16 residues. Germline V gene data show CDR1 as SGHRS and CDR2 as YFSETQ. The full variable domain, in which reference TRBV5-1 and TRBJ2-7 provide the parts outside the CDR3, is KAGVTQTPRYLIKTRGQQVTLSCSPISGHRSVSWYQQTPGQGLQFLFEYFSETQRNKGNFPGRFSGRQFSNSRSEMNVSTLELGDSALYLCASSSGDRSRTYEQYFGPGTRLTVT.

The chain links TRBV4-2 to TRBJ1-5; 7 bases agree with TRBD1. Germline V lookup: CDR1 LGHNA, CDR2 YNFKEQ. Unmatched junction bases numbered 9, after V lost 3 bases and J lost 4 bases. There are 16 residues in the CDR3. CDR3 amino acids: CASSHGRSGGNQPQHF. The CDR3 bases are TGTGCCAGCAGCCACGGACGTTCAGGGGGTAATCAGCCCCAGCATTTT.

This clone was recorded only once. At one end the junction does not follow the germline gene, possibly because of a read error. The V and J genes are TRBV7-8 and TRBJ2-5, with D tentatively TRBD1 (5 bases). The CDR3 is made up of 15 amino acids. CDR1 is SGHVS, CDR2 FQNEAQ, per germline. The CDR3 loop reads CAGSLVGRRQETQYF. The DNA for the CDR3 is TGTGCCGGCAGCTTAGTGGGCCGGCGACAGGAGACCCAGTACTTC. The whole variable domain, remainder taken from reference TRBV7-8 and TRBJ2-5, is GAGVSQSPRYKVAKRGQDVALRCDPISGHVSLFWYQQALGQGPEFLTYFQNEAQLDKSGLPSDRFFAERPEGSVSTLKIQRTQQEDSAVYLCAGSLVGRRQETQYFGPGTRLLVL.

V gene TRBV7-9 combines with J gene TRBJ1-1; no reliable D call. There are 13 residues in the CDR3. V lost 6 bases, J lost 5 bases, and 13 bases lay in between. Looked up from germline, CDR1 is SEHNR and CDR2 is FQNEAQ (reference sequence). CDR3 sequence (DNA): TGTGCCAGCAGGAAACGCGGTGAGACTGAAGCTTTCTTT. It specifies CASRKRGETEAFF.

The chain combines TRBV12-3 or TRBV12-4 with TRBJ1-1; a weak D match, TRBD1 (5 bases). Trimming left V 4 bases short and J 2 bases short, with 8 bases between. The length of the CDR3 is 13 residues. The CDR3 reads CASSSTANTEAFF. CDR3 DNA sequence: TGTGCCAGCAGTTCGACAGCTAACACTGAAGCTTTCTTT.

The V call is TRBV9, the J call TRBJ2-5, with 10 bases matching TRBD2. The trim removed 0 bases at V and 2 bases at J, leaving 4 bases unmatched. CDR3 length equals 16 residues. Per the germline V gene, CDR1 is SGDLS and CDR2 is YYNGEE. The CDR3: CASSVGLAGAQETQYF. The CDR3 bases are TGTGCCAGCAGCGTAGGTCTAGCGGGGGCTCAAGAGACCCAGTACTTC.

The CDR3, as DNA: TGTGCCAGCAACCACCGGGGGGGCTACACCTTC. This translates into CASNHRGGYTF. This rearrangement joins TRBV28 to TRBJ1-2; TRBD1 might be the D (5 bases). The V and J ends lost 7 bases and 8 bases respectively, with 11 bases between them. The CDR3 extends over 11 amino acids. Germline V gene sequence: CDR1 MDHEN, CDR2 SYDVKM.